The clone carrying this T cell receptor beta chain was seen only a few times. Its specificity is not known. This record comes from a study of T-cell memory formation after mild COVID-19. Study results and caveats: Some clones that responded turned up in pre-infection memory, which suggests that cross-reactive memory joined in. A second wave expanding day 15 to 37 was CD4+-biased; contracting clones were balanced. CD4+ contracting clones were mainly CM and EM; CD8+ ones, EMRA.

Each CDR3 protein is one row after TCRdb ran MiXCR on the 5' RACE reads. The sample includes around 250,000 distinct CDR3 sequences, 7.5% to 10% of them seen just once. Per germline, CDR1 SGHTA and CDR2 FQGTGA. V lost 5 bases, J lost 5 bases, and 10 bases lay in between. The CDR3 contains 13 residues. This TCR derives from a man between 18 and 29 years old who had mild COVID-19 (a few samples of this study predate the infection). Cell type and time point are not known. The source material was PBMCs or a T cell subset sorted from them (not recorded which). The chain links TRBV7-3 to TRBJ2-1, with TRBD2 as a possible D gene (5 bases). The CDR3 region is CASSPSGNNEQFF. Here the CDR3 DNA reads TGTGCCAGCAGCCCCAGCGGAAACAATGAGCAGTTCTTC.